This is a list of T cell receptor beta chains from one sample in a study of T cells in Graves' hyperthyroidism and ophthalmopathy. TCRdb reprocessed the multiplex PCR reads via MiXCR and lists one record per CDR3 protein. The sample holds approximately 600,000 distinct CDR3 sequences, more than 11% seen once. The sample was blood. The receptors were sampled from a woman between 25 and 40 years old with Graves' hyperthyroidism that later progressed to Graves' ophthalmopathy. Both conserved end residues are part of each CDR3. The D gene is left open where the match is weak. Clone size is stated in some rows and not others, as once, few, many or a class when expanded.

J gene,V gene,D gene,clone size,CDR3 DNA,CDR3 protein
TRBJ2-5,TRBV12-3/TRBV12-4,.,many,TGTGCCAGCAGTTTTCCGGCGGAGACCCAGTACTTC,CASSFPAETQYF
TRBJ2-2,TRBV3-1,TRBD2,.,TGTGCCAGCAGCCAATCCGGGACTAGCGGGAGGTGGACCGGGGAGCTGTTTTTT,CASSQSGTSGRWTGELFF
TRBJ2-1,TRBV5-1,TRBD2,many,TGCGCCAGCAGCTTCCTAGCGGAGGAGCAGTTCTTC,CASSFLAEEQFF
TRBJ2-3,TRBV7-9,TRBD2,few,TGTGCCAGCAGCCCCCTTCGACGGACTAGCGGGAGTGAGGGGGACACGCAGTATTTT,CASSPLRRTSGSEGDTQYF
TRBJ2-2,TRBV12-3/TRBV12-4,.,many,TGTGCCAGCAGTTCGTCGGGATCGGGGGCGGGGGAGCTGTTTTTT,CASSSSGSGAGELFF
TRBJ2-1,TRBV5-1,.,.,TGCGCCAGCAGCACCGGGGACAAGGGTTACAATGAGCAGTTCTTC,CASSTGDKGYNEQFF
TRBJ1-2,TRBV27,.,many,TGTGCCAGCAGTGCCCCGGGCCTCGGTGGCTACACCTTC,CASSAPGLGGYTF
TRBJ1-4,TRBV5-6,.,.,TGTGCCAGCAGCTTCATTGCAACTAATGAAAAACTGTTTTTT,CASSFIATNEKLFF
TRBJ1-5,TRBV19,TRBD1,.,TGTGCCAGTAGTATTTACAGGGGGCAAGGCAATCAGCCCCAGCATTTT,CASSIYRGQGNQPQHF
TRBJ2-5,TRBV19,.,few,TGTGCCAGTAGTACGGTCTCAGGGAGCGTTGGGTTTCAAGAGACCCAGTACTTC,CASSTVSGSVGFQETQYF
TRBJ2-5,TRBV4-3,.,few,TGCGCCAGCAGCCCGCAATGGCAGGTCGAAGAGACCCAGTACTTC,CASSPQWQVEETQYF
TRBJ1-2,TRBV19,.,few,TGTGCCACTCGGGAGGACTCTCCCTACTATGGCTACACCTTC,CATREDSPYYGYTF
TRBJ1-4,TRBV12-3/TRBV12-4,.,.,TGTGCCAGCAGTCCCGGGACACAGAACGAAAAACTGGTTTTT,CASSPGTQNEKLVF
TRBJ2-1,TRBV29-1,.,.,TGCAGCGTTGAACGGACACCGTCCTACAATGAGCAGTTCTTC,CSVERTPSYNEQFF
TRBJ2-3,TRBV30,.,few,TGTGCCTGGAGTGTGAAGGGCCCAGATACGCAGTATTTT,CAWSVKGPDTQYF
TRBJ1-1,TRBV20-1,.,many,TGCAGTGCTGGGGGGGGGAGAGGGAACACTGAAGCTTTCTTT,CSAGGGRGNTEAFF
TRBJ2-6,TRBV25-1,.,many,TGTGCCAGCAGTGGGCCGGGACGGTCAACTGGGGCCAACGTCCTGACTTTC,CASSGPGRSTGANVLTF
TRBJ2-7,TRBV2,.,many,TGTGCCAGCAGTGAAGTGGGCGGAGCCGGTTCCGAGCAGTACTTC,CASSEVGGAGSEQYF
TRBJ1-4,TRBV20-1,.,many,TGCAGTGCTAGAGAGAGGGGGGAGGCAACTAATGAAAAACTGTTTTTT,CSARERGEATNEKLFF
TRBJ2-1,TRBV10-3,TRBD2,many,TGTGCCGCGGGTTCTAGCGGAGGCTCCTACAATGAGCAGTTCTTC,CAAGSSGGSYNEQFF
TRBJ1-5,TRBV12-3/TRBV12-4,.,.,TGTGCCAGCAGTTTATCCAGGGACAATCAGCCCCAGCATTTT,CASSLSRDNQPQHF
TRBJ2-5,TRBV28,TRBD2,many,TGTGCCAGCAGTTTATCCCCGGGAGGCGGCCAAGAGACCCAGTACTTC,CASSLSPGGGQETQYF